The 20 T cell receptor beta chains below all came from one sample that was sequenced in a study of T cells in Graves' hyperthyroidism and ophthalmopathy. The investigators amplified TCR beta CDR3 regions from RNA transcripts. First-round RT-PCR of the TCR CDR3 relied on the HTBI primer set. MiXCR, applied by TCRdb to the multiplex PCR reads, yields one record per CDR3 protein. The profile covers 250,000 to 300,000 distinct CDR3 sequences, with roughly 19% appearing a single time and under 45% taken by the ten largest. Input material: blood. These receptors came from a man aged 45-65 years with Graves' ophthalmopathy.

This clonotype was seen just once. The chain joins TRBV6-2 or TRBV6-3 to TRBJ2-7; the match to TRBD1 covers 11 bases. V gave up 2 bases and J gave up 2 bases; unmatched junction bases: 8. Germline CDR1 MNHEY, CDR2 SVGEGT. The CDR3 has 17 residues. This chain's CDR3 is CASSYDSGGQGAYEQYF. As DNA, the CDR3 is TGTGCCAGCAGTTACGACTCGGGGGGACAGGGGGCCTACGAGCAGTACTTC.

This clonotype occurred many times. The chain is built from TRBV2 and TRBJ2-5; 13 bases are shared with TRBD2. J gave up 1 base and V 4 bases, and 9 bases lay outside the gene matches. Germline-derived CDR1 and CDR2 are SNHLY and FYNNEI. CDR3 length: 18 amino acids. Here the CDR3 reads CASSVIGTSGTIQETQYF. DNA for the CDR3: TGTGCCAGCAGTGTGATCGGGACTAGCGGGACCATCCAAGAGACCCAGTACTTC.

This clonotype appeared many times. The chain has TRBV20-1 and TRBJ1-2; no clear D gene. The CDR3 loop spans 12 amino acids. V lost 0 bases, J lost 8 bases, and 10 bases lay in between. Germline V CDR1 and CDR2: DFQATT, SNEGSKA (reference sequence). In nucleotides, the CDR3 is TGCAGTGCTAGAGACCAGGTCGGGGGCTACACCTTC. Amino acid sequence: CSARDQVGGYTF.

About this clonotype itself: A much larger clone is a single base away; this may be a read error. The chain employs TRBV10-1 and TRBJ2-1, with 10 bases that match TRBD2. With 6 bases clipped from V and 6 bases from J, the junction kept 5 bases outside the gene matches. CDR3 length: 14 residues. Germline values: CDR1 WNHNN, CDR2 SYGVQD (reference sequence). The CDR3 region is CASRASGSLNEQFF. CDR3 sequence (DNA): TGCGCCAGCAGGGCTAGCGGGAGTCTCAATGAGCAGTTCTTC.

The chain joins TRBV19 to TRBJ2-3; TRBD2 matches 11 bases. This CDR3 is built from 16 residues. The germline gives CDR1 LNHDA, CDR2 SQIVND (reference sequence). V lost 5 bases to trimming and J lost 4 bases; unmatched junction nucleotides: 8. The CDR3 reads CASSLLAGEGADTQYF. Written as DNA, the CDR3 is TGTGCCAGTAGTTTACTAGCGGGAGAAGGGGCAGATACGCAGTATTTT.

On this clonotype itself: Germline and junction disagree at one end, which may indicate a read error. The chain employs TRBV28 and TRBJ2-1, with D tentatively TRBD1 (9 bases). CDR3 size: 17 residues. Germline loops: CDR1 MDHEN, CDR2 SYDVKM. Written as DNA, the CDR3 is TGCGCCAGCAGCCCCCGGGGGGGACAGGGAACCTACAATGAGCAGTTCTTC. Protein sequence: CASSPRGGQGTYNEQFF.

The table lists this clonotype with many counts. The chain is built from TRBV7-2 and TRBJ1-6; D unclear. Per germline, CDR1 SGHTA and CDR2 FQGNSA. V was trimmed by 1 base and J by 10 bases, leaving 14 bases between them. CDR3 size: 15 residues. The CDR3 nucleotides read TGTGCCAGCAGCTTAGATGGTCCTTTAAGATCACCCCTCCACTTT. Translation gives CASSLDGPLRSPLHF.

This rearrangement joins TRBV27 to TRBJ2-3; the D gene is possibly TRBD1 (5 bases). V was trimmed by 8 bases and J by 0 bases, leaving 18 bases between them. Germline lookup yields CDR1 MNHEY and CDR2 SMNVEV (reference sequence). This CDR3 comprises 16 residues. The CDR3 spells CASWGGQAISTDTQYF. The CDR3 DNA sequence: TGTGCCAGCTGGGGCGGACAAGCCATTAGCACAGATACGCAGTATTTT.

This clonotype was found many times. This sequence joins TRBV28 and TRBJ1-5; D not certain. V lost 6 bases and J 1 base, leaving 16 bases between the germline ends. The germline CDR1 and CDR2 sequences are MDHEN and SYDVKM. CDR3 length equals 16 residues. For the CDR3, the DNA is TGTGCCAGCAGCCTCTCATGGGCTAGAAGCAATCAGCCCCAGCATTTT. Translating it yields CASSLSWARSNQPQHF.

To note about this clonotype: A single base separates this from a much larger clone, so it may be a read error. CDR3 nucleotide sequence: TGTGCCAGCAGCTTAGACAACTACGAGCAGCACTTC. Translating it yields CASSLDNYEQHF. The gene calls are TRBV7-6 and TRBJ2-7; D uncertain. Looked up from germline, CDR1 is SGHVS and CDR2 is FNYEAQ. The CDR3 runs to 12 residues.

This clonotype occurred many times. The J gene is TRBJ1-5, the V gene TRBV28; TRBD1 matches 7 bases. In germline, CDR1 is MDHEN, CDR2 SYDVKM. The length of the CDR3 is 15 residues. Trimming cost V 4 bases and J 3 bases; bases outside gene matches: 6. CDR3 nucleotides: TGTGCCAGCAGTTCCCGGGACAGCCCCAATCAGCCCCAGCATTTT. The encoded protein is CASSSRDSPNQPQHF.

This chain uses TRBV5-1 with TRBJ2-7; D gene ambiguous. V was shortened by 0 bases and J by 0 bases, with 7 bases between the two germline ends. The CDR3 runs 14 residues. The germline gives CDR1 SGHRS, CDR2 YFSETQ. The CDR3 coding sequence is TGCGCCAGCAGCTTGGACAGCAGCTCCTACGAGCAGTACTTC. It is translated as CASSLDSSSYEQYF.

Many counts were recorded for this clonotype. This rearrangement joins TRBV28 to TRBJ1-1, with D perhaps TRBD1 (5 bases). V gave up 6 bases and J gave up 12 bases, with 17 bases separating them. The germline V gene encodes CDR1 MDHEN and CDR2 SYDVKM. The CDR3 length is 12 residues. The CDR3 is CASRGTVLLTFF. CDR3 DNA: TGTGCCAGCAGGGGGACGGTTCTACTTACTTTCTTT.

In this sample, this clonotype turned up many times. The rearrangement joins TRBV28 to TRBJ1-1, with a weak D call TRBD1 (6 bases). V was shortened by 6 bases and J by 2 bases, with 22 bases between the two germline ends. This CDR3 contains 17 residues. Germline V lookup: CDR1 MDHEN, CDR2 SYDVKM. The CDR3, as DNA: TGTGCCAGCAGCGTCGGGGGCGCGGGGGGCTCAAACACTGAAGCTTTCTTT. This encodes CASSVGGAGGSNTEAFF. The full variable domain, its missing parts supplied by reference TRBV28 and TRBJ1-1, is DVKVTQSSRYLVKRTGEKVFLECVQDMDHENMFWYRQDPGLGLRLIYFSYDVKMKEKGDIPEGYSVSREKKERFSLILESASTNQTSMYLCASSVGGAGGSNTEAFFGQGTRLTVV.

This clonotype was detected many times. The rearrangement joins TRBV5-1 to TRBJ2-1; 14 bases agree with TRBD2. CDR1 and CDR2 from the germline V gene are SGHRS and YFSETQ. The CDR3 covers 16 residues. Losses at the gene ends were 7 bases for V and 3 bases for J; bases not matched to a gene: 6. The CDR3 coding sequence is TGCGCCAGCGGGCCGGGACTAGCGGGAGACTACAATGAGCAGTTCTTC. Translation gives CASGPGLAGDYNEQFF.

In its sample, this clonotype was seen many times. V usage is TRBV28 and J usage is TRBJ2-5; 11 nucleotides match TRBD2. The V gene end was trimmed by 8 bases and the J gene end by 7 bases; junction bases not matched to a gene: 24. This CDR3 contains 19 residues. Germline CDR1 and CDR2: MDHEN and SYDVKM. The CDR3 DNA reads as TGTGCCAGCGCTCAGGGGGCTGCTAGCGGGAGGACCTCCAAGGGGACCCAGTACTTC. The encoded protein is CASAQGAASGRTSKGTQYF.

This clonotype was seen at least ten times. The J gene is TRBJ2-2, the V gene TRBV11-3; D could derive from TRBD1 or TRBD2 (5 bases each). V lost 1 base, J lost 5 bases, and 5 bases lay in between. Germline-derived CDR1 and CDR2 are SGHNT and YENEEA. This CDR3 is 13 amino acids long. In DNA form, the CDR3 reads TGTGCCAGCAGCTTAGGGGGGACCGGGGAGCTGTTTTTT. Amino acid sequence: CASSLGGTGELFF.

The V gene is TRBV30, the J gene TRBJ2-3; 11 bases match TRBD1. Germline V gene data show CDR1 as GTSNPN and CDR2 as SVGIG (reference sequence). Germline trimming cut 2 bases from V and 6 bases from J; bases unmatched to any gene: 7. The CDR3 has 15 amino acids. The CDR3 DNA is TGTGCCTGGAGTCACGGGGACAGGGGGTCCGATACGCAGTATTTT. It codes for CAWSHGDRGSDTQYF. Together with reference TRBV30 and TRBJ2-3, the CDR3 gives the full variable domain: SQTIHQWPATLVQPVGSPLSLECTVEGTSNPNLYWYRQAAGRGLQLLFYSVGIGQISSEVPQNLSASRPQDRQFILSSKKLLLSDSGFYLCAWSHGDRGSDTQYFGPGTRLTVL.

Only a few counts were recorded for this clonotype. This chain uses TRBV5-1 with TRBJ2-5, with D possibly matching TRBD1 (5 bases). The CDR3 loop spans 13 amino acids. Germline values: CDR1 SGHRS, CDR2 YFSETQ. Trimming shortened V by 6 bases and J by 3 bases, and 12 bases separated the two germline ends. The CDR3 is CASNQGGEETQYF. The CDR3 nucleotides are TGCGCCAGCAACCAGGGTGGCGAAGAGACCCAGTACTTC.

The chain joins TRBV5-1 to TRBJ2-7; D perhaps matches TRBD2 (6 bases). The CDR3 is 14 residues long. With 4 bases removed from V and 2 bases from J, the gap between germline ends came to 13 bases. Germline CDR1 reads SGHRS; CDR2 reads YFSETQ. The CDR3 is CASSVGGVPYEQYF. CDR3 in DNA: TGCGCCAGCAGCGTGGGGGGAGTACCCTACGAGCAGTACTTC.